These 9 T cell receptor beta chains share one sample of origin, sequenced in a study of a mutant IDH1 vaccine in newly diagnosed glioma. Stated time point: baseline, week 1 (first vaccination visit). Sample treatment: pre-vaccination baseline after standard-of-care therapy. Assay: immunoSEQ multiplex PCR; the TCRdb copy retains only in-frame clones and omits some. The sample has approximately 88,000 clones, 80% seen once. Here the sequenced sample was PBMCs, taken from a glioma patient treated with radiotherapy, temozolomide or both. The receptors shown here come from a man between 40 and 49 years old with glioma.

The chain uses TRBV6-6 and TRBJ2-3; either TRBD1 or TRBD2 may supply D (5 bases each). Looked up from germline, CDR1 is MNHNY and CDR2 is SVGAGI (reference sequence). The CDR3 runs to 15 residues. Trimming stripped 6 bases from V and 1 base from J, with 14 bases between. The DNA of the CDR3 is TGTGCCAGCAGACGGTTTGGGACGGGCACAGATACGCAGTATTTT. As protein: CASRRFGTGTDTQYF.

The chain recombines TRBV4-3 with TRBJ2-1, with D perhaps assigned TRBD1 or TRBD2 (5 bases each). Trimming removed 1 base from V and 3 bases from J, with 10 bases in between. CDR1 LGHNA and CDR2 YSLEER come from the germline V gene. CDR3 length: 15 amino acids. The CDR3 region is CASSQGDRYYNEQFF. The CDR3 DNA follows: TGCGCCAGCAGCCAAGGGGACCGCTACTACAATGAGCAGTTCTTC.

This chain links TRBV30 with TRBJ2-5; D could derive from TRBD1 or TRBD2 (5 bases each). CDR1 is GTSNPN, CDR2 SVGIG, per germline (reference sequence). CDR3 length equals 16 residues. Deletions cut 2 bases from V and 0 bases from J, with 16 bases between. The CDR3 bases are TGTGCCTGGAGTCCCCGGGACGGTTGGTACCAAGAGACCCAGTACTTC. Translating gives CAWSPRDGWYQETQYF.

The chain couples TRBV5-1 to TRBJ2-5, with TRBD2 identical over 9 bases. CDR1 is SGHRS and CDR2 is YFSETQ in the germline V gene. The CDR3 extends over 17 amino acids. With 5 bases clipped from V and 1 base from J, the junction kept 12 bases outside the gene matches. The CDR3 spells CASSRVAGEVGQETQYF. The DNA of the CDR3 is TGCGCCAGCAGTAGGGTAGCGGGAGAGGTGGGCCAAGAGACCCAGTACTTC.

The CDR3 protein is CAWSAGGRQYF. The CDR3 DNA follows: TGTGCCTGGAGTGCCGGGGGCAGGCAGTACTTC. This rearrangement joins TRBV30 to TRBJ2-7; D is tentatively TRBD1 or TRBD2 (6 bases each). V was clipped by 1 base and J by 9 bases, with 10 bases between them. The CDR3 is made up of 11 amino acids. Looked up from germline, CDR1 is GTSNPN and CDR2 is SVGIG (reference sequence).

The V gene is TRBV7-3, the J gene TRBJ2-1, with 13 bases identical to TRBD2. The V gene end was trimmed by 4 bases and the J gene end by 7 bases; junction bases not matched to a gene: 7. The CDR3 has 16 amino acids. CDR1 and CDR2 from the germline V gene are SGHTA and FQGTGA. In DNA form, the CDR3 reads TGTGCCAGCAGCTCTTCGACTAGCGGGAGGTCTAATGAGCAGTTCTTC. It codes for CASSSSTSGRSNEQFF.

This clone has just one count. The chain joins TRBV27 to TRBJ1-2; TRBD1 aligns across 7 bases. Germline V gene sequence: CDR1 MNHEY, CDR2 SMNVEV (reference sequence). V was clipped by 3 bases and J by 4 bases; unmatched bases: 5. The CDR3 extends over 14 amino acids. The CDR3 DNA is TGTGCCAGCAGTTTTGACAGGGCGGGCTATGGCTACACCTTC. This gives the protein CASSFDRAGYGYTF.

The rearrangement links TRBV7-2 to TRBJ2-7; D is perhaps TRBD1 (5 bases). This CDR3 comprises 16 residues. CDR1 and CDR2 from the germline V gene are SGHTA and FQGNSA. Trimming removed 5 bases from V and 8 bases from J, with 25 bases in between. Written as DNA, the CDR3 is TGTGCCAGCAGCCTACACTCAGGGAATTACTTCCCTCAGCAGTACTTC. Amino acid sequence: CASSLHSGNYFPQQYF. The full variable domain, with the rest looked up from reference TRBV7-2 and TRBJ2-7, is GAGVSQSPSNKVTEKGKDVELRCDPISGHTALYWYRQSLGQGLEFLIYFQGNSAPDKSGLPSDRFSAERTGGSVSTLTIQRTQQEDSAVYLCASSLHSGNYFPQQYFGPGTRLTVT.

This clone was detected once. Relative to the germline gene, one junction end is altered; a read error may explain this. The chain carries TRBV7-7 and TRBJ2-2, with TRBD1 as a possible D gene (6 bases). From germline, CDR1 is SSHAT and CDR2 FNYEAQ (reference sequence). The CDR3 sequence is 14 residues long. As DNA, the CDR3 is TGTGCTAGCAGCCCAACAGGGAACCCCGGGGAGCTGTTTTTT. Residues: CASSPTGNPGELFF.